This entry is about one T cell receptor (beta chain). The PCR employed 60 Vbeta primers together with 13 Jbeta primers. The protocol was immunoSEQ multiplex PCR, while the TCRdb copy is restricted to in-frame clones and leaves out a portion. The profile shows about 120,000 clones, roughly 80% of them singletons. Losses at the gene ends were 4 bases for V and 4 bases for J; bases not matched to a gene: 3. The CDR3 has 13 amino acids. Germline CDR1 LNHDA, CDR2 SQIVND (reference sequence). This specimen belongs to a study of cytomegalovirus exposure and HLA in healthy donors. Specimen: PBMCs. This clonotype originated in a woman younger than 30 in good health and CMV-seronegative. J is TRBJ2-7 and V is TRBV19; TRBD2 aligns across 8 bases. The CDR3, as DNA: TGTGCCAGTAGTACCACTAGCGGATACGAGCAGTACTTC. Its translation: CASSTTSGYEQYF.